Following are 3 T cell receptor beta chains from one sample sequenced in a study of metastatic and nonmetastatic thyroid tumors. Thyroid surgery was preceded by no treatment in any patient. TCRdb called clones again from the PCR reads with MiXCR. The sample holds tens of thousands of clones, over 15% seen once. Material: blood. The source is a female donor with papillary thyroid cancer or a benign thyroid nodule (not recorded which). Some clones in this sample may be carry-over from other donors' samples.

This clone turned up a few times. The chain has TRBV6-1 and TRBJ2-7; the D is unclear. This CDR3 is 14 amino acids long. Germline-derived CDR1 and CDR2 are MNHNS and SASEGT. Trimming took 4 bases from V and 0 from J, leaving 10 bases between them. CDR3 sequence (DNA): TGTGCCAGCAGTGTCAGTGGGTTCTCCTACGAGCAGTACTTC. Translated: CASSVSGFSYEQYF.

This clone was found many times. One end of the junction does not line up with germline, which may come from a read error. The CDR3 loop reads CAWSPYRTAGESF. CDR3 DNA sequence: TGTGCCTGGAGCCCCTATAGGACAGCGGGGGAGAGCTTC. This chain links TRBV30 with TRBJ1-2, with a possible D match to TRBD1 (6 bases). This CDR3 has 13 amino acids. The germline V gene encodes CDR1 GTSNPN and CDR2 SVGIG (reference sequence).

V and J are TRBV12-3 or TRBV12-4 and TRBJ1-6; D is uncertain. V lost 3 bases and J lost 4, with 7 bases in between. The CDR3 extends over 14 amino acids. The CDR3 loop is CASSFGVYNSPLHF. As DNA, the CDR3 is TGTGCCAGCAGTTTCGGGGTTTATAATTCACCCCTCCACTTT.